Listed below are T cell receptor beta chains from one sample, sequenced in a study of T cell repertoires in cytomegalovirus infection. MiXCR was run by TCRdb on the reads, yielding one entry per CDR3 protein. The sample contains some 300,000 distinct CDR3 sequences, 9.6% of which appear only once. The sample comprised PBMCs. Receptors were obtained from a human donor in good health (CMV status not recorded). Some clones in this sample may be carry-over from other donors' samples. Each CDR3 is given with its conserved first and last residue. Each record gives: J gene, D gene, V gene, clone size, CDR3 DNA, CDR3 protein. D genes are given only for firm matches. Clone size appears in some rows only: once, few, many, or a class for an expanded clone.

J gene: TRBJ2-5; D gene: -; V gene: TRBV2; clone size: -; CDR3 DNA: TGTGCCAGCAGAGCGCAGTCCCAAGAGACCCAGTACTTC; CDR3 protein: CASRAQSQETQYF
J gene: TRBJ2-2; D gene: TRBD2; V gene: TRBV12-3/TRBV12-4; clone size: few; CDR3 DNA: TGTGCCAGCAGTTTTCCTAGCGGGGTTCCGAACACCGGGGAGCTGTTTTTT; CDR3 protein: CASSFPSGVPNTGELFF
J gene: TRBJ2-7; D gene: -; V gene: TRBV6-1; clone size: many; CDR3 DNA: TGTGCCAGCAGTCGGGACCGCGTAGCCTACGAGCAGTACTTC; CDR3 protein: CASSRDRVAYEQYF
J gene: TRBJ1-1; D gene: TRBD1; V gene: TRBV7-8; clone size: many; CDR3 DNA: TGTGCCAGCAGTTCCGGACAGGTTAACACTGAAGCTTTCTTT; CDR3 protein: CASSSGQVNTEAFF
J gene: TRBJ1-1; D gene: -; V gene: TRBV5-1; clone size: many; CDR3 DNA: TGCGCCAGCAGCTTGGACAGGGTTACTGAAGCTTTCTTT; CDR3 protein: CASSLDRVTEAFF
J gene: TRBJ2-7; D gene: TRBD1; V gene: TRBV27; clone size: many; CDR3 DNA: TGTGCCAGCAGTTTTCACAGGGGTTACGAGCAGTACTTC; CDR3 protein: CASSFHRGYEQYF
J gene: TRBJ1-2; D gene: -; V gene: TRBV19; clone size: many; CDR3 DNA: TGTGCCAGTAAAGAGGGATCCCATGGCTACACCTTC; CDR3 protein: CASKEGSHGYTF
J gene: TRBJ1-5; D gene: TRBD1; V gene: TRBV20-1; clone size: many; CDR3 DNA: TGCAGTGCTCCGACAGGGGTCGGCCCCCAGCATTTT; CDR3 protein: CSAPTGVGPQHF
J gene: TRBJ2-1; D gene: -; V gene: TRBV27; clone size: -; CDR3 DNA: TGTGCCAGCAGTTTGGGACCTGAAAGGGGAAATGAGCGGTTCTTC; CDR3 protein: CASSLGPERGNERFF
J gene: TRBJ2-1; D gene: TRBD2; V gene: TRBV28; clone size: many; CDR3 DNA: TGTGCCAGTGACCGGGCTAGCGGGGACTCCTACAATGAGCAGTTCTTC; CDR3 protein: CASDRASGDSYNEQFF
J gene: TRBJ2-2; D gene: TRBD2; V gene: TRBV12-3/TRBV12-4; clone size: many; CDR3 DNA: TGTGCCAGCAGTTCGACTAGCGGGGGGGCGGGGACCGGGGAGCTGTTTTTT; CDR3 protein: CASSSTSGGAGTGELFF
J gene: TRBJ2-1; D gene: TRBD1; V gene: TRBV5-1; clone size: many; CDR3 DNA: TGCGCCAGCAGACCAGACACAGGGGGAAACTACAATGAGCAGTTCTTC; CDR3 protein: CASRPDTGGNYNEQFF
J gene: TRBJ1-2; D gene: -; V gene: TRBV5-6; clone size: few; CDR3 DNA: TGTGCCAGCAGCCCCCAAGGGGGGGAATACACCTTC; CDR3 protein: CASSPQGGEYTF
J gene: TRBJ1-1; D gene: -; V gene: TRBV5-8; clone size: few; CDR3 DNA: TGTGCCAGCAGCTTCGAGGGGATGAACACTGAAGCTTTCTTT; CDR3 protein: CASSFEGMNTEAFF
J gene: TRBJ2-5; D gene: TRBD1; V gene: TRBV19; clone size: many; CDR3 DNA: TGTGCCACTCGACCGGGACAGGGGATAGAGACCCAGTACTTC; CDR3 protein: CATRPGQGIETQYF
J gene: TRBJ1-1; D gene: -; V gene: TRBV29-1; clone size: once; CDR3 DNA: TGCAGCGTTATAAGAGTCTTGAACACTGAAGCTTTCTTT; CDR3 protein: CSVIRVLNTEAFF
J gene: TRBJ1-5; D gene: -; V gene: TRBV20-1; clone size: few; CDR3 DNA: TGCAGTGCTAGAGGCCCATACGAAGAATACCCACATCAGCCCCAGCATTTT; CDR3 protein: CSARGPYEEYPHQPQHF
J gene: TRBJ1-1; D gene: -; V gene: TRBV18; clone size: many; CDR3 DNA: TGTGCCAGCTCCCCTGACAGGACGAACACTGAAGCTTTCTTT; CDR3 protein: CASSPDRTNTEAFF
J gene: TRBJ2-5; D gene: -; V gene: TRBV7-6; clone size: -; CDR3 DNA: TGTGCCAGCAGCTTATCACCGGGTTGGAGGGAGACCCAGTACTTC; CDR3 protein: CASSLSPGWRETQYF
J gene: TRBJ1-1; D gene: -; V gene: TRBV5-1; clone size: many; CDR3 DNA: TGCGCCAGCAGCTCCCGGGATAAGAACACTGAAGCTTTCTTT; CDR3 protein: CASSSRDKNTEAFF
J gene: TRBJ2-1; D gene: TRBD2; V gene: TRBV3-1; clone size: many; CDR3 DNA: TGTGCCAGCAGCCAAGATGGAGCGGGGGGGTACAATGAGCAGTTCTTC; CDR3 protein: CASSQDGAGGYNEQFF
J gene: TRBJ1-1; D gene: -; V gene: TRBV20-1; clone size: -; CDR3 DNA: TGCAGTGCTCAAGACCCGGTCGGGGCTTTCTTT; CDR3 protein: CSAQDPVGAFF
J gene: TRBJ2-5; D gene: TRBD2; V gene: TRBV5-1; clone size: -; CDR3 DNA: TGCGCCAGCAGCCCTAGCGGTCTCCAAGAGACCCAGTACTTC; CDR3 protein: CASSPSGLQETQYF
J gene: TRBJ2-3; D gene: TRBD2; V gene: TRBV5-1; clone size: -; CDR3 DNA: TGCGCCAGCAGCTCCCTGACTAGCGGGGGGGCTACAGATACGCAGTATTTT; CDR3 protein: CASSSLTSGGATDTQYF
J gene: TRBJ1-2; D gene: TRBD1; V gene: TRBV28; clone size: many; CDR3 DNA: TGTGCCAGCAGTTTTCCCCACTTCGGGACAGGGCCTACATATGGCTACACCTTC; CDR3 protein: CASSFPHFGTGPTYGYTF
J gene: TRBJ2-5; D gene: -; V gene: TRBV7-9; clone size: -; CDR3 DNA: TGTGCCAGCAGCTTACCGCCAGGGGTTCAAGTGACCCAGTACTTC; CDR3 protein: CASSLPPGVQVTQYF
J gene: TRBJ1-2; D gene: -; V gene: TRBV7-9; clone size: few; CDR3 DNA: TGTGCCACCCAAGGGGGTCCCGGCTACACCTTC; CDR3 protein: CATQGGPGYTF
J gene: TRBJ2-6; D gene: -; V gene: TRBV6-1; clone size: many; CDR3 DNA: TGTGCCAGCGAGACAGGGACTCCAGGGGCCAACGTCCTGACTTTC; CDR3 protein: CASETGTPGANVLTF
J gene: TRBJ1-1; D gene: -; V gene: TRBV2; clone size: -; CDR3 DNA: TGTGCCAGCAGTGAGGGGGACCCTCAATTATGGGAAGGAGCTTTCTTT; CDR3 protein: CASSEGDPQLWEGAFF
J gene: TRBJ2-3; D gene: TRBD1; V gene: TRBV10-3; clone size: many; CDR3 DNA: TGTGCCATCACCCAACAGGGGGTCACAGATACGCAGTATTTT; CDR3 protein: CAITQQGVTDTQYF
J gene: TRBJ1-4; D gene: -; V gene: TRBV7-2; clone size: many; CDR3 DNA: TGTGCCAGCACCCAAAGGGGGATTAATGAAAAACTGTTTTTT; CDR3 protein: CASTQRGINEKLFF
J gene: TRBJ1-2; D gene: -; V gene: TRBV2; clone size: few; CDR3 DNA: TGTGCCAGCAGTGAACTGGGGGGCGCGGTCTATGGCTACACCTTC; CDR3 protein: CASSELGGAVYGYTF
J gene: TRBJ1-2; D gene: -; V gene: TRBV5-5; clone size: many; CDR3 DNA: TGTGCCAGCAGCTTGTCCGCTAACTATGGCTACACCTTC; CDR3 protein: CASSLSANYGYTF
J gene: TRBJ2-4; D gene: -; V gene: TRBV14; clone size: -; CDR3 DNA: TGTGCCAGCAGCCCCGGGGCCGCCAAGGGGACCAAAAACATTCAGTACTTC; CDR3 protein: CASSPGAAKGTKNIQYF
J gene: TRBJ2-3; D gene: -; V gene: TRBV29-1; clone size: many; CDR3 DNA: TGCAGCGTCGCGGGGGCCCTCTTGGATGATACGCAGTATTTT; CDR3 protein: CSVAGALLDDTQYF
J gene: TRBJ2-6; D gene: -; V gene: TRBV2; clone size: -; CDR3 DNA: TGTGCCAGCGTGGGTGGACAGCGCCTCTCTGGGGCCAACGTCCTGACTTTC; CDR3 protein: CASVGGQRLSGANVLTF
J gene: TRBJ2-2; D gene: TRBD1; V gene: TRBV9; clone size: -; CDR3 DNA: TGTGCCAGCAGCGCGAAGGGACAGGGAGACACCGGGGAGCTGTTTTTT; CDR3 protein: CASSAKGQGDTGELFF
J gene: TRBJ2-7; D gene: TRBD1; V gene: TRBV28; clone size: many; CDR3 DNA: TGTGCCAGCACTACCAGCGGGACAGGGAGCTACGAGCAGTACTTC; CDR3 protein: CASTTSGTGSYEQYF
J gene: TRBJ2-1; D gene: TRBD2; V gene: TRBV20-1; clone size: many; CDR3 DNA: TGCAGTGCTAGGAGAGCGGGGGCCTACAATGAGCAGTTCTTC; CDR3 protein: CSARRAGAYNEQFF
J gene: TRBJ2-5; D gene: -; V gene: TRBV27; clone size: many; CDR3 DNA: TGTGCCAGCAGTAAACCGGGACTTCAAGAGACCCAGTACTTC; CDR3 protein: CASSKPGLQETQYF
J gene: TRBJ2-6; D gene: -; V gene: TRBV5-4; clone size: many; CDR3 DNA: TGTGCCAGCAGCGACCTTTCTGGGGCCAACGTCCTGACTTTC; CDR3 protein: CASSDLSGANVLTF
J gene: TRBJ2-3; D gene: -; V gene: TRBV12-5; clone size: many; CDR3 DNA: TGTGCTAGTGGTTTGGTGGGCCCAGATACGCAGTATTTT; CDR3 protein: CASGLVGPDTQYF
J gene: TRBJ1-6; D gene: TRBD1; V gene: TRBV5-1; clone size: few; CDR3 DNA: TGCGCCAGCAGGTCGGACAGGGGGCAAGGTTCACCCCTCCACTTT; CDR3 protein: CASRSDRGQGSPLHF
J gene: TRBJ2-5; D gene: TRBD2; V gene: TRBV19; clone size: -; CDR3 DNA: TGTGCCAGTAGCTCCCGACTAGCGGGAGTAGAGACCCAGTACTTC; CDR3 protein: CASSSRLAGVETQYF
J gene: TRBJ2-5; D gene: TRBD1; V gene: TRBV7-2; clone size: many; CDR3 DNA: TGTGCCAGCAGCTTACCCCTGGGACAGGCCAAAGAGACCCAGTACTTC; CDR3 protein: CASSLPLGQAKETQYF
J gene: TRBJ2-3; D gene: -; V gene: TRBV20-1; clone size: -; CDR3 DNA: TGCAGTGCCGTAACCGTGGCGGGGGCACCGGATACGCAGTATTTT; CDR3 protein: CSAVTVAGAPDTQYF
J gene: TRBJ2-3; D gene: TRBD2; V gene: TRBV14; clone size: many; CDR3 DNA: TGTGCCAGCAGCCAACTGCGGGGGGCCACAGATACGCAGTATTTT; CDR3 protein: CASSQLRGATDTQYF
J gene: TRBJ1-2; D gene: -; V gene: TRBV4-3; clone size: few; CDR3 DNA: TGCGCCAGCAGCCAAGACAGGGAGAACTATGGCTACACCTTC; CDR3 protein: CASSQDRENYGYTF
J gene: TRBJ2-1; D gene: TRBD1; V gene: TRBV18; clone size: -; CDR3 DNA: TGTGCCAGCTCACGATCTTACGGACAGGCGAACAATGAGCAGTTCTTC; CDR3 protein: CASSRSYGQANNEQFF
J gene: TRBJ2-3; D gene: -; V gene: TRBV20-1; clone size: few; CDR3 DNA: TGCAGTGCTAGGGGCGGAAGCACAGATACGCAGTATTTT; CDR3 protein: CSARGGSTDTQYF
J gene: TRBJ1-1; D gene: TRBD1; V gene: TRBV20-1; clone size: many; CDR3 DNA: TGCAGTGCTAGACAGGGGGCTCTGGGGACTGAAGCTTTCTTT; CDR3 protein: CSARQGALGTEAFF
J gene: TRBJ2-1; D gene: TRBD2; V gene: TRBV28; clone size: many; CDR3 DNA: TGTGCCAGCAGCTCCTCTCGGCGGGGGGCCGAGTACAATGAGCAGTTCTTC; CDR3 protein: CASSSSRRGAEYNEQFF
J gene: TRBJ1-1; D gene: TRBD1; V gene: TRBV12-3/TRBV12-4; clone size: -; CDR3 DNA: TGTGCCAGCACCATATTGACAGGGGCGGGTAACACTGAAGCTTTCTTT; CDR3 protein: CASTILTGAGNTEAFF